The rows below give T cell receptor beta chains drawn from one sample of a study of T cells after yellow fever vaccination. TCRdb recomputed calls from the 5' RACE reads with MiXCR, one row per CDR3 protein. The profile shows more than 350,000 distinct CDR3 sequences, roughly 12% of them singletons. The material was PBMCs, obtained on the day of the first yellow fever vaccination. These receptors were taken from a man younger than 35 who received the YFV17D yellow fever vaccine. Both conserved end residues are part of each CDR3. A D gene is named only where the DNA matches it firmly. Clone size is shown for a subset of rows, as once, few, many or a class of expanded clone.

D,size,V,J,DNA,CDR3
-,few,TRBV7-2,TRBJ1-3,TGTGCCAGCAGCTTAGCGGGGCAGGCGGGAAACACCATATATTTT,CASSLAGQAGNTIYF
TRBD2,-,TRBV5-1,TRBJ2-7,TGCGCCAGCGGGAGGGGAAGCTCCTACGAGCAGTACTTC,CASGRGSSYEQYF
TRBD1,few,TRBV9,TRBJ1-2,TGTGCCAGCAGCAAACAGGGGGACGGCTACACCTTC,CASSKQGDGYTF
TRBD1,-,TRBV12-5,TRBJ2-1,TGTGCTAGTGGTTTGACCCCGACAGGGGGCCGCTCCTACAATGAGCAGTTCTTC,CASGLTPTGGRSYNEQFF
-,few,TRBV4-2,TRBJ2-2,TGTGCCAGCGGAGACAACACCGGGGAGCTGTTTTTT,CASGDNTGELFF
-,few,TRBV29-1,TRBJ2-7,TGCAGCGCAACGGGCGGATCTAGCGCCTACGAGCAGTACTTC,CSATGGSSAYEQYF
-,few,TRBV7-9,TRBJ2-1,TGTGCCAGCAGCTTAGCGCCCCGGGACGCGGTAACGCAGTTCTTC,CASSLAPRDAVTQFF
-,-,TRBV5-1,TRBJ1-1,TGCGCCAGCAGCTTGGTACAGGGTTTCGAAGCTTTCTTT,CASSLVQGFEAFF
-,few,TRBV5-6,TRBJ2-2,TGTGCCAGCAGCTGGGACCCCGGGGAGCTGTTTTTT,CASSWDPGELFF
-,many,TRBV11-2,TRBJ2-5,TGTGCCAGCAGCGGCCGACAGCGGAAAGAGACCCAGTACTTC,CASSGRQRKETQYF
-,-,TRBV4-3,TRBJ2-3,TGCGCCAGCAGCCAAGATCATGGCACAGATACGCAGTATTTT,CASSQDHGTDTQYF
TRBD1,-,TRBV25-1,TRBJ1-5,TGTGCCAGCTACGTCCGGGACAGGGATAGCAATCAGCCCCAGCATTTT,CASYVRDRDSNQPQHF
-,-,TRBV27,TRBJ2-1,TGTGCCAGCTCCATGATCCCCCTAGGGGAGCAGTTCTTC,CASSMIPLGEQFF
-,few,TRBV6-5,TRBJ1-6,TGTGCCAGCAGTTACTTGAGGGACTATAATTCACCCCTCCACTTT,CASSYLRDYNSPLHF
-,-,TRBV5-5,TRBJ2-5,TGTGCCAGCAGCTGGAGTAGTCTGGTCCAAGAGACCCAGTACTTC,CASSWSSLVQETQYF
-,-,TRBV12-3/TRBV12-4,TRBJ2-2,TGTGCCAGCAGTTGGAACTTACCCGGGGAGCTGTTTTTT,CASSWNLPGELFF
TRBD1,-,TRBV4-1,TRBJ2-7,TGCGCCAGCAGCCAAGGACAGGGGGCAGGTGAGCAGTACTTC,CASSQGQGAGEQYF
-,few,TRBV10-2,TRBJ2-7,TGCGCCGGCTCCCGGGACGGAGCCTACGAGCAGTACTTC,CAGSRDGAYEQYF
-,few,TRBV9,TRBJ1-6,TGTGCCAGGGGGACTAATTCACCCCTCCACTTT,CARGTNSPLHF
-,few,TRBV5-1,TRBJ1-2,TGCGCCAGCAGCTTAGAGGGGCCGGACGGAGATCCCTATGGCTACACCTTC,CASSLEGPDGDPYGYTF
-,many,TRBV12-3/TRBV12-4,TRBJ1-4,TGTGCCAGCAGTTTACAGGGGACTAGTGGAGAAAAACTGTTTTTT,CASSLQGTSGEKLFF
TRBD1,few,TRBV6-1,TRBJ2-6,TGTGCCAGCAGTATTGGACAGGGGGCTGGGGCCAACGTCCTGACTTTC,CASSIGQGAGANVLTF
-,few,TRBV2,TRBJ2-3,TGTGCCAGCAGGGATACTACAGGGACAGATACGCAGTATTTT,CASRDTTGTDTQYF
-,-,TRBV5-4,TRBJ1-2,TGTGCCAGCAGGGGCGGAGGACGAGGCGCATATGGCTACACCTTC,CASRGGGRGAYGYTF
TRBD1,few,TRBV6-5,TRBJ2-3,TGTGCCAGCAGTTCGCAACAGGGGGCTGAGACAGATACGCAGTATTTT,CASSSQQGAETDTQYF
-,many,TRBV7-2,TRBJ2-1,TGTGCCAGCAGCTCGAATATGTGGGGAGGATACAATGAGCAGTTCTTC,CASSSNMWGGYNEQFF
-,-,TRBV20-1,TRBJ2-1,TGCAGTGCTGGGACCCCCTACAATGAGCAGTTCTTC,CSAGTPYNEQFF
-,few,TRBV9,TRBJ1-1,TGTGCCAGCAGCGCCGGGTGGAGGACTGAAGCTTTCTTT,CASSAGWRTEAFF
-,few,TRBV20-1,TRBJ2-2,TGCAGTGCTAGAGTAGAAGGGGCCACCGGGGAGCTGTTTTTT,CSARVEGATGELFF
TRBD1,once,TRBV18,TRBJ1-1,TGTGCCAGCTCACCCGTGACAGGGGGCGGGAGTACTGAAGCTTTCTTT,CASSPVTGGGSTEAFF
TRBD2,-,TRBV3-1,TRBJ2-3,TGTGCCAGCAGCCAAGATCTTGTAGAAGCGGGGGGGTTAGATACGCAGTATTTT,CASSQDLVEAGGLDTQYF
TRBD1,few,TRBV6-2/TRBV6-3,TRBJ1-1,TGTGCCAGCAGAGCAACAGGGGGCGCAGTCACTGAAGCTTTCTTT,CASRATGGAVTEAFF
TRBD1,few,TRBV7-9,TRBJ2-1,TGTGCCAGCAGCTTATTACCGGGACAGGGGACCGAAAATGAGCAGTTCTTC,CASSLLPGQGTENEQFF
-,-,TRBV29-1,TRBJ2-7,TGCAGCGCCAGGGACGGACCCTACGAGCAGTACTTC,CSARDGPYEQYF
-,few,TRBV21-1,TRBJ2-7,TGTGCCAGCAGCAAAGTCGACAGGGGTTACTACGAGCAGTACTTC,CASSKVDRGYYEQYF
-,few,TRBV20-1,TRBJ2-7,TGCAGTGCTAGTTTGGTAGGGTTGGAGGAGCAGTACTTC,CSASLVGLEEQYF
TRBD1,-,TRBV7-2,TRBJ2-3,TGTGCCAGCCTCCGCGGACAGGGGGCGAGGGATACGCAGTATTTT,CASLRGQGARDTQYF
TRBD1,few,TRBV6-1,TRBJ2-7,TGTGCCAGCTTGACCGCCGGGACAGGGGGACGGCAGTACTTC,CASLTAGTGGRQYF
-,few,TRBV12-3/TRBV12-4,TRBJ2-7,TGTGCCAGCAGTTTAGAGCTCAGGGTCGAGCAGTACTTC,CASSLELRVEQYF
-,many,TRBV3-1,TRBJ2-5,TGTGCCAGCAGCCATCAAGGGATGGGAGAGACCCAGTACTTC,CASSHQGMGETQYF
TRBD1,few,TRBV5-1,TRBJ1-6,TGCGCCAGCAACCCCACCGGGACAGACAATTCACCCCTCCACTTT,CASNPTGTDNSPLHF
-,few,TRBV6-1,TRBJ2-7,TGTGCCAGCAGTGAAGCCAGGGTGAGTGGGTACGAGCAGTACTTC,CASSEARVSGYEQYF
TRBD2,-,TRBV5-4,TRBJ2-7,TGTGCCAGCAGCGGTGGACTAGCGGGGGGGCCCGACTACGAGCAGTACTTC,CASSGGLAGGPDYEQYF
-,-,TRBV5-1,TRBJ2-1,TGCGCCAGCAGCTGGCCTCGAGAATTTTACAATGAGCAGTTCTTC,CASSWPREFYNEQFF
-,few,TRBV5-1,TRBJ1-1,TGCGCCAGCAGCTTGTATCGGGGTGGCTCTGAAGCTTTCTTT,CASSLYRGGSEAFF
-,few,TRBV5-4,TRBJ2-5,TGTGCCAGCAGCTTGTTTTCAGGGGGGGCCCAGTACTTC,CASSLFSGGAQYF
-,many,TRBV27,TRBJ1-3,TGTGCCAGCAGTTTACAGGGATTATCTGGAAACACCATATATTTT,CASSLQGLSGNTIYF
-,-,TRBV3-1,TRBJ2-1,TGTGCCAGCAGCCAAGAATCTCGGCCTAGGATCTTC,CASSQESRPRIF
TRBD1,few,TRBV7-2,TRBJ2-5,TGTGCCAGCAGCTCAGGACAGGGTGGGGAGACCCAGTACTTC,CASSSGQGGETQYF